These T cell receptor beta chains were read from a single sample in a study of patients and donors after allogeneic stem cell transplantation. TCRdb processed the RT-PCR reads anew with MiXCR; each CDR3 protein has one entry. The sample contains around 200,000 distinct CDR3 sequences, 38% of which appear only once. The specimen was blood, either unsorted or a sorted T cell fraction (not recorded which). These receptors were collected from a human donor who was either an allogeneic HSCT recipient or a stem cell or donor lymphocyte infusion donor (not recorded which). It is not recorded whose cells these are; they may come from a transplant donor. Both conserved end residues are part of each CDR3. Each record gives: J gene, clone size, V gene, D gene, CDR3 protein, CDR3 DNA. D genes are given only for firm matches. Size is stated for part of the rows, as once, few or many counts, or as a class when the clone is expanded.

j_call: TRBJ2-4; clone_size: .; v_call: TRBV5-6; d_call: .; cdr3_aa: CASSLKRGLAKNIQYF; cdr3_nt: TGTGCCAGCAGCCTCAAACGGGGTCTAGCCAAAAACATTCAGTACTTC
j_call: TRBJ2-7; clone_size: .; v_call: TRBV29-1; d_call: TRBD1; cdr3_aa: CSVEEPGQNPYEQYF; cdr3_nt: TGCAGCGTTGAGGAGCCGGGACAGAACCCCTACGAGCAGTACTTC
j_call: TRBJ2-1; clone_size: .; v_call: TRBV12-3/TRBV12-4; d_call: .; cdr3_aa: CASRDYDEQFF; cdr3_nt: TGTGCCAGCAGAGATTACGACGAGCAGTTCTTC
j_call: TRBJ1-1; clone_size: .; v_call: TRBV5-1; d_call: .; cdr3_aa: CASSWGAANTEAFF; cdr3_nt: TGCGCCAGCAGCTGGGGGGCAGCGAACACTGAAGCTTTCTTT
j_call: TRBJ2-1; clone_size: few; v_call: TRBV10-3; d_call: .; cdr3_aa: CAISDVLGGGSNEQFF; cdr3_nt: TGTGCCATCAGTGATGTGCTGGGGGGCGGTTCGAATGAGCAGTTCTTC
j_call: TRBJ1-1; clone_size: .; v_call: TRBV27; d_call: .; cdr3_aa: CASSWGQNTEAFF; cdr3_nt: TGTGCCAGCAGTTGGGGACAGAACACTGAAGCTTTCTTT
j_call: TRBJ2-7; clone_size: .; v_call: TRBV20-1; d_call: .; cdr3_aa: CSARGGGLPYEQYF; cdr3_nt: TGCAGTGCTAGAGGAGGGGGACTCCCCTACGAGCAGTACTTC
j_call: TRBJ1-5; clone_size: .; v_call: TRBV3-1; d_call: .; cdr3_aa: CASSQRGLSQPQHF; cdr3_nt: TGTGCCAGCAGCCAACGGGGGTTGAGTCAGCCCCAGCATTTT
j_call: TRBJ1-4; clone_size: .; v_call: TRBV5-1; d_call: .; cdr3_aa: CASSLDGEKLFF; cdr3_nt: TGTGCCAGCAGTTTAGACGGTGAAAAACTGTTTTTT
j_call: TRBJ1-1; clone_size: .; v_call: TRBV7-9; d_call: .; cdr3_aa: CASSLHGPNTEAFF; cdr3_nt: TGTGCCAGCAGCTTACACGGACCGAACACTGAAGCTTTCTTT
j_call: TRBJ1-3; clone_size: .; v_call: TRBV15; d_call: .; cdr3_aa: CATSRVPYSGNTIYF; cdr3_nt: TGTGCCACCAGCAGAGTTCCCTACTCTGGAAACACCATATATTTT
j_call: TRBJ2-7; clone_size: few; v_call: TRBV29-1; d_call: .; cdr3_aa: CSVEGTYEQYF; cdr3_nt: TGCAGCGTTGAGGGCACCTACGAGCAGTACTTC
j_call: TRBJ1-2; clone_size: .; v_call: TRBV6-5; d_call: .; cdr3_aa: CASRSRRSGYTF; cdr3_nt: TGTGCCAGCAGATCCCGACGAAGTGGCTACACCTTC
j_call: TRBJ1-1; clone_size: .; v_call: TRBV30; d_call: .; cdr3_aa: CAWSVTGAWGFHEAFF; cdr3_nt: TGTGCCTGGAGTGTAACGGGGGCTTGGGGATTTCATGAAGCTTTCTTT
j_call: TRBJ2-5; clone_size: few; v_call: TRBV5-6; d_call: .; cdr3_aa: CASSLTRIPQETQYF; cdr3_nt: TGTGCCAGCAGCTTGACCAGGATACCACAAGAGACCCAGTACTTC
j_call: TRBJ2-5; clone_size: .; v_call: TRBV5-1; d_call: .; cdr3_aa: CASRTGVVETQYF; cdr3_nt: TGCGCCAGCAGGACCGGGGTCGTAGAGACCCAGTACTTC
j_call: TRBJ1-2; clone_size: few; v_call: TRBV29-1; d_call: .; cdr3_aa: CSVGAVSNYGYTF; cdr3_nt: TGCAGCGTGGGGGCAGTTTCTAACTATGGCTACACCTTC
j_call: TRBJ1-6; clone_size: .; v_call: TRBV7-9; d_call: TRBD1; cdr3_aa: CASSSGDRVLHF; cdr3_nt: TGTGCCAGCAGCTCGGGTGACAGGGTCCTCCACTTT
j_call: TRBJ2-3; clone_size: .; v_call: TRBV11-2; d_call: .; cdr3_aa: CASSPRVGGTDTQYF; cdr3_nt: TGTGCCAGCAGCCCCCGGGTCGGAGGCACAGATACGCAGTATTTT
j_call: TRBJ2-3; clone_size: .; v_call: TRBV12-3/TRBV12-4; d_call: TRBD2; cdr3_aa: CASSLGGGAPGIDTQYF; cdr3_nt: TGTGCCAGCAGTTTGGGCGGGGGGGCCCCGGGAATAGATACGCAGTATTTT
j_call: TRBJ2-4; clone_size: .; v_call: TRBV5-1; d_call: .; cdr3_aa: CASSLAVGTNIQYF; cdr3_nt: TGCGCCAGCAGCTTGGCCGTAGGGACTAACATTCAGTACTTC
j_call: TRBJ1-2; clone_size: few; v_call: TRBV24-1; d_call: TRBD1; cdr3_aa: CATSGRTRDSDYGYTF; cdr3_nt: TGTGCCACCAGTGGTCGGACTAGGGACAGTGACTATGGCTACACCTTC
j_call: TRBJ1-1; clone_size: few; v_call: TRBV29-1; d_call: TRBD1; cdr3_aa: CSGQGLGNTEAFF; cdr3_nt: TGCAGCGGACAGGGGCTTGGGAACACTGAAGCTTTCTTT
j_call: TRBJ1-2; clone_size: .; v_call: TRBV2; d_call: .; cdr3_aa: CASSELGGRAFTNYGYTF; cdr3_nt: TGTGCCAGCAGTGAATTGGGAGGGCGAGCCTTCACTAACTATGGCTACACCTTC
j_call: TRBJ2-5; clone_size: .; v_call: TRBV5-1; d_call: .; cdr3_aa: CASSFRGTETQYF; cdr3_nt: TGCGCCAGCAGCTTCCGCGGGACTGAGACCCAGTACTTC
j_call: TRBJ1-6; clone_size: .; v_call: TRBV7-9; d_call: .; cdr3_aa: CASSLVPTSSYNSPLHF; cdr3_nt: TGTGCCAGCAGCTTAGTGCCGACGAGCTCCTATAATTCACCCCTCCACTTT
j_call: TRBJ1-1; clone_size: few; v_call: TRBV9; d_call: .; cdr3_aa: CASSVSAGPATEAFF; cdr3_nt: TGTGCCAGCAGCGTATCGGCAGGGCCCGCCACTGAAGCTTTCTTT
j_call: TRBJ2-7; clone_size: .; v_call: TRBV15; d_call: .; cdr3_aa: CATAYTTGSYEQYF; cdr3_nt: TGTGCCACAGCCTACACGACAGGCTCCTACGAGCAGTACTTC
j_call: TRBJ1-1; clone_size: .; v_call: TRBV5-5; d_call: TRBD1; cdr3_aa: CASSLFGTGKFEAFF; cdr3_nt: TGTGCCAGCAGCCTGTTTGGGACAGGGAAATTTGAAGCTTTCTTT
j_call: TRBJ2-5; clone_size: .; v_call: TRBV5-1; d_call: .; cdr3_aa: CASSRGRDGETQYF; cdr3_nt: TGCGCCAGCAGCCGGGGTAGGGACGGAGAGACCCAGTACTTC
j_call: TRBJ2-7; clone_size: once; v_call: TRBV12-3/TRBV12-4; d_call: .; cdr3_aa: CASSFNYGEQYF; cdr3_nt: TGTGCCAGCAGTTTCAATTATGGAGAGCAGTACTTC
j_call: TRBJ1-1; clone_size: few; v_call: TRBV29-1; d_call: .; cdr3_aa: CSVGGVEVPEAFF; cdr3_nt: TGCAGCGTCGGGGGGGTGGAGGTTCCTGAAGCTTTCTTT
j_call: TRBJ2-1; clone_size: .; v_call: TRBV5-1; d_call: TRBD1; cdr3_aa: CASRQPGGDEQFF; cdr3_nt: TGCGCCAGCAGGCAACCAGGGGGCGATGAGCAGTTCTTC